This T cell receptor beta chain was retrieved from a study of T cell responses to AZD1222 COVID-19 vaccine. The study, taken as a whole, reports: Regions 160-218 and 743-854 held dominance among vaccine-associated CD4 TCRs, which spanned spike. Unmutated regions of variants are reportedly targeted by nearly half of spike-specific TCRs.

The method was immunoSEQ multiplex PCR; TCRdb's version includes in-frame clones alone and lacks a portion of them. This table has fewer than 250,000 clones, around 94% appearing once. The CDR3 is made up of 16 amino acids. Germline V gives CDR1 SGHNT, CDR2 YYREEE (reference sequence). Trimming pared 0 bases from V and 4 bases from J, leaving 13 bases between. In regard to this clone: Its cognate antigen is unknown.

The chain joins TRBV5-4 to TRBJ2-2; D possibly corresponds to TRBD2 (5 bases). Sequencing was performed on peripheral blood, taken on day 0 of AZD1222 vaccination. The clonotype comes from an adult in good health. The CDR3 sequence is CASSLEGALGTGELFF. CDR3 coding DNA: TGTGCCAGCAGCTTGGAGGGAGCTCTCGGCACCGGGGAGCTGTTTTTT.